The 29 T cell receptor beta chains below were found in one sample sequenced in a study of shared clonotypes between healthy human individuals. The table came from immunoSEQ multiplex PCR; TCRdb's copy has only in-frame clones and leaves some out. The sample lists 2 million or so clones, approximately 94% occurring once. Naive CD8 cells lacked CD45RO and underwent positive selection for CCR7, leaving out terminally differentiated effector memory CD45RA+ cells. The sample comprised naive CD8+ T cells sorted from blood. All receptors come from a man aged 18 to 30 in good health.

The CDR3 coding sequence is TGTGCCAGCACCTCTAGCCAGGGACCACGATTTTACGAGCAGTACTTC. Translating it yields CASTSSQGPRFYEQYF. The chain uses TRBV27 and TRBJ2-7; either TRBD1 or TRBD2 may supply D (5 bases each). This CDR3 contains 16 residues. Germline CDR1 is MNHEY and CDR2 is SMNVEV (reference sequence). V dropped 7 bases and J dropped 4 bases, with 23 bases sitting between them.

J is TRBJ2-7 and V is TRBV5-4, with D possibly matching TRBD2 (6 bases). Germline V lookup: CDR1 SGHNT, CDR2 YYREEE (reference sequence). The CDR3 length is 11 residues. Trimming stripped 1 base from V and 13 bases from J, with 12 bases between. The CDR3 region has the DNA TGTGCCAGCAGCTTGCGACGGGAGTCCTACTTC. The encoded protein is CASSLRRESYF.

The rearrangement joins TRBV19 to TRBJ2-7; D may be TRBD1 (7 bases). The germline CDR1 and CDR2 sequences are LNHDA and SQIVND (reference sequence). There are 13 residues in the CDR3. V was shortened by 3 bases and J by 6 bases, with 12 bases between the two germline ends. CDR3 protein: CASSIDREVEQYF. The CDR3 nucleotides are TGTGCCAGTAGTATCGACAGGGAGGTCGAGCAGTACTTC. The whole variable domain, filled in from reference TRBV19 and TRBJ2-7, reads DGGITQSPKYLFRKEGQNVTLSCEQNLNHDAMYWYRQDPGQGLRLIYYSQIVNDFQKGDIAEGYSVSREKKESFPLTVTSAQKNPTAFYLCASSIDREVEQYFGPGTRLTVT.

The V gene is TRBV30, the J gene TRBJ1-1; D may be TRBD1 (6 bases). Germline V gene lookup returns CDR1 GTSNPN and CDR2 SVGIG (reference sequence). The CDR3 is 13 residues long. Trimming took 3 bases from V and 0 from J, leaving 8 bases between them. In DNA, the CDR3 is TGTGCCTGGAGAACAGGGTTGAACACTGAAGCTTTCTTT. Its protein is CAWRTGLNTEAFF.

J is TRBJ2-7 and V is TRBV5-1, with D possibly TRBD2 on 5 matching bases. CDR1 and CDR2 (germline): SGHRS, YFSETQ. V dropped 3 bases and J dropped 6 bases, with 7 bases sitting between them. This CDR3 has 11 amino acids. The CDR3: CASSSEGEQYF. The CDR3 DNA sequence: TGCGCCAGCAGCTCAGAGGGCGAGCAGTACTTC. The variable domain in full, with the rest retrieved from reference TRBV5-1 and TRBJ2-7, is KAGVTQTPRYLIKTRGQQVTLSCSPISGHRSVSWYQQTPGQGLQFLFEYFSETQRNKGNFPGRFSGRQFSNSRSEMNVSTLELGDSALYLCASSSEGEQYFGPGTRLTVT.

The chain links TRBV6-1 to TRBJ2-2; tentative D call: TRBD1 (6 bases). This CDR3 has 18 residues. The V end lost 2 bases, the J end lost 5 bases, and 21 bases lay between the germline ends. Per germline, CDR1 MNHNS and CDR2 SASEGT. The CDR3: CASSELPVWTETTGELFF. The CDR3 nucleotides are TGTGCCAGCAGTGAACTGCCGGTTTGGACAGAAACTACCGGGGAGCTGTTTTTT.

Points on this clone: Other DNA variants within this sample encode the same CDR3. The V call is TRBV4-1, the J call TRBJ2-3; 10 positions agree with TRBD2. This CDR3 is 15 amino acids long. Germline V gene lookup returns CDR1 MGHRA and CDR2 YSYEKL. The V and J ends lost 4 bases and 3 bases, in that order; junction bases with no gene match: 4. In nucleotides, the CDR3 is TGCGCCAGCAGCCCAGGACTAGCGGAAACAGATACGCAGTATTTT. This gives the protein CASSPGLAETDTQYF.

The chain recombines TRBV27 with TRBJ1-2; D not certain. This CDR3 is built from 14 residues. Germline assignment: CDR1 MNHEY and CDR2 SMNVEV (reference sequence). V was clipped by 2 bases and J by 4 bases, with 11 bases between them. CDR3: CASSLSKGGYGYTF. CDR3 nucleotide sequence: TGTGCCAGCAGTTTAAGTAAGGGCGGCTATGGCTACACCTTC.

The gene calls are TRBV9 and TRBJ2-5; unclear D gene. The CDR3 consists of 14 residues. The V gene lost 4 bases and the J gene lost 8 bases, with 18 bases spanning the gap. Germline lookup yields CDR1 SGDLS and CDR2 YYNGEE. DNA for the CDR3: TGTGCCAGCAGCCCCCCCCCGGGTCCGGGCACCCAGTACTTC. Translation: CASSPPPGPGTQYF.

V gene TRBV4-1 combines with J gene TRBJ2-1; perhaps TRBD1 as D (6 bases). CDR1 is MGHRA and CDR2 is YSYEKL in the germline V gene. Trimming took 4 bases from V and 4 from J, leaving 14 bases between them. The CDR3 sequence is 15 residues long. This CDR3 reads CASSPTDSQYNEQFF. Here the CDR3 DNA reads TGCGCCAGCAGCCCAACGGACAGCCAATACAATGAGCAGTTCTTC.

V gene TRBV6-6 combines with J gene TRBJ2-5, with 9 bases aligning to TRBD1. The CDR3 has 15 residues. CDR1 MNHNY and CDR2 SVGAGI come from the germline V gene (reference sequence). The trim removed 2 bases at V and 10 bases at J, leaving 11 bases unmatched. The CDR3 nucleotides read TGTGCCAGCAGTTACGGGACAGGGACCTTCGGGGGCCAGTACTTC. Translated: CASSYGTGTFGGQYF.

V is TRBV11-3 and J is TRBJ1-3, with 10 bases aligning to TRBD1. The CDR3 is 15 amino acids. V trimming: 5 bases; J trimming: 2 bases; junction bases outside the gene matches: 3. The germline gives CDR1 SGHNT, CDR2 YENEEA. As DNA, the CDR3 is TGTGCCAGCAGCCCTGGGACAGGGGCTGGAAACACCATATATTTT. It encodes CASSPGTGAGNTIYF.

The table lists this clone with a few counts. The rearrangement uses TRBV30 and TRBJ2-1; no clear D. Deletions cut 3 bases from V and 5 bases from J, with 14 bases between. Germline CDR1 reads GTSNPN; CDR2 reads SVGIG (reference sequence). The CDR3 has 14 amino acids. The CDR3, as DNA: TGTGCCTGGAGCCCTATGGTGGGGAACAATGAGCAGTTCTTC. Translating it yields CAWSPMVGNNEQFF. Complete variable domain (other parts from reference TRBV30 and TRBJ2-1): SQTIHQWPATLVQPVGSPLSLECTVEGTSNPNLYWYRQAAGRGLQLLFYSVGIGQISSEVPQNLSASRPQDRQFILSSKKLLLSDSGFYLCAWSPMVGNNEQFFGPGTRLTVL.

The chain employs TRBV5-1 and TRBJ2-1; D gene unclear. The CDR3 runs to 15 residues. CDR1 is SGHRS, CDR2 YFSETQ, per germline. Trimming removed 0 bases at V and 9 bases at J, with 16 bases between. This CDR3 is CASSLVGRPEGEQFF. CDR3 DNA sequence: TGCGCCAGCAGCTTGGTTGGACGACCTGAAGGTGAGCAGTTCTTC.

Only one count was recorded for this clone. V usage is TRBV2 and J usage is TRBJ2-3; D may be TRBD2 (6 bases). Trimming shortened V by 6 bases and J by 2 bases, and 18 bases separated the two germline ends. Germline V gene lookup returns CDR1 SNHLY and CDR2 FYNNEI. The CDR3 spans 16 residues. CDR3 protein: CASRRDSMKYTDTQYF. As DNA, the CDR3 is TGTGCCAGCAGGAGGGACTCTATGAAGTACACAGATACGCAGTATTTT.

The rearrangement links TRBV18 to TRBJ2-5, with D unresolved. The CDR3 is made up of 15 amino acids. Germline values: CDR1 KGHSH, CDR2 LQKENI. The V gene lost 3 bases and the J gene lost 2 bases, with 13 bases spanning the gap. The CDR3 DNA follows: TGTGCCAGCTCACCCTCCCTAGAGTGGCAAGAGACCCAGTACTTC. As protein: CASSPSLEWQETQYF.

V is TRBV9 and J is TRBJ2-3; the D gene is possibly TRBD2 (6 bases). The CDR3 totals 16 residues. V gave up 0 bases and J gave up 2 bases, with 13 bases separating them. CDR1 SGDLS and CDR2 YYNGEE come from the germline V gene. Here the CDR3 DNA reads TGTGCCAGCAGCGTAGAAGGGCTAGCGCTCACAGATACGCAGTATTTT. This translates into CASSVEGLALTDTQYF.

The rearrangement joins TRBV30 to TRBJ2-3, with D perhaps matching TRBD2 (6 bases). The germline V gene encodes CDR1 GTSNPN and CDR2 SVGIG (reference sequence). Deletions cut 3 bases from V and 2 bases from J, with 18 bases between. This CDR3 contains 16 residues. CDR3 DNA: TGTGCCTGGAGCCTCGGGGGTGGCGGGGACACAGATACGCAGTATTTT. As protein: CAWSLGGGGDTDTQYF. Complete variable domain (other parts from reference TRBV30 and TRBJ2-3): SQTIHQWPATLVQPVGSPLSLECTVEGTSNPNLYWYRQAAGRGLQLLFYSVGIGQISSEVPQNLSASRPQDRQFILSSKKLLLSDSGFYLCAWSLGGGGDTDTQYFGPGTRLTVL.

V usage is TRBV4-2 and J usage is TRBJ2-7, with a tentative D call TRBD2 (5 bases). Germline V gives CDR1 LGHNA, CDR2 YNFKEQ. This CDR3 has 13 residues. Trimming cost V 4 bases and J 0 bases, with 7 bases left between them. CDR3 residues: CASSLAPSYEQYF. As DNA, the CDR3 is TGTGCCAGCAGCCTAGCGCCCTCCTACGAGCAGTACTTC.

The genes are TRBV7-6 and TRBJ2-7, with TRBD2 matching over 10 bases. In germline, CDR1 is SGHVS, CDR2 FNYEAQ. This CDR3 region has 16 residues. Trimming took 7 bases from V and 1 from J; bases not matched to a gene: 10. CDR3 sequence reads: CASTQLAGEGSYEQYF. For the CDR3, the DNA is TGTGCCAGCACCCAGCTAGCGGGGGAAGGGTCCTACGAGCAGTACTTC.

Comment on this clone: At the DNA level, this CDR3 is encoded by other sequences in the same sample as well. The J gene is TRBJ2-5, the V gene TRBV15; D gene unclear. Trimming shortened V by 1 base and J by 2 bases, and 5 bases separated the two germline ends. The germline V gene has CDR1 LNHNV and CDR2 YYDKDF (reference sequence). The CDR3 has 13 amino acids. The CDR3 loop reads CATSRVQQETQYF. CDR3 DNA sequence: TGTGCCACCAGCAGAGTCCAGCAAGAGACCCAGTACTTC.

The CDR3 sequence is CASSELSYNEQFF. CDR3 nucleotide sequence: TGTGCCAGCAGCGAGCTCTCCTACAATGAGCAGTTCTTC. This sequence joins TRBV7-9 and TRBJ2-1; D is unresolved. V shed 5 bases and J shed 0 bases, with 5 bases lying between them. The CDR3 contains 13 residues. Germline values: CDR1 SEHNR, CDR2 FQNEAQ (reference sequence).

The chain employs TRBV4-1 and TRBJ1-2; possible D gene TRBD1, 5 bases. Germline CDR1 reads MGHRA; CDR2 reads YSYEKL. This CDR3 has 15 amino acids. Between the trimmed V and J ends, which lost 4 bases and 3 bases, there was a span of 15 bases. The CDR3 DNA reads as TGCGCCAGCAGCCCAGGGTTGGGTGGGGACTATGGCTACACCTTC. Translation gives CASSPGLGGDYGYTF.

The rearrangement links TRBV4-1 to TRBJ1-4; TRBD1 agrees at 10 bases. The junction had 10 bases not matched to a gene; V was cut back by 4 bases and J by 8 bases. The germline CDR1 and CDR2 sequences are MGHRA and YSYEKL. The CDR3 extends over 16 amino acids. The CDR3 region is CASSLLTGTGVEKLFF. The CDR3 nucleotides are TGCGCCAGCAGCCTTCTAACGGGGACAGGGGTCGAAAAACTGTTTTTT.

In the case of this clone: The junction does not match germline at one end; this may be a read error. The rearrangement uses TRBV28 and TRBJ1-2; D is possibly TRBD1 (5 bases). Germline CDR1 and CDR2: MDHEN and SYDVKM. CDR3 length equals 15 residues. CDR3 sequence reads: CASSPFGTANFGYTF. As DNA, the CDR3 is TGTGCCAGCAGTCCATTCGGGACCGCTAACTTTGGCTACACCTTC.

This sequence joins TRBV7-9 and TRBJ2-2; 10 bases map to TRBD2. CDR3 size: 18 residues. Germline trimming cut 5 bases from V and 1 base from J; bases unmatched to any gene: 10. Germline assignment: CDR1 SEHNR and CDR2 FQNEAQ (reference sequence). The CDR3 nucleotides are TGTGCCAGCAGCCCCCTTGACGGGACTAGCGAGAACACCGGGGAGCTGTTTTTT. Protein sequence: CASSPLDGTSENTGELFF.

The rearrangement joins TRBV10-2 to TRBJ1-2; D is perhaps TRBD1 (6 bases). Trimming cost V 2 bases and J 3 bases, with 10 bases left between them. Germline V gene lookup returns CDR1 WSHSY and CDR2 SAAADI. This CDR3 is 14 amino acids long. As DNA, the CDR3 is TGCGCCAGCAGTGAGATTGGGGGCGACTATGGCTACACCTTC. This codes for CASSEIGGDYGYTF.

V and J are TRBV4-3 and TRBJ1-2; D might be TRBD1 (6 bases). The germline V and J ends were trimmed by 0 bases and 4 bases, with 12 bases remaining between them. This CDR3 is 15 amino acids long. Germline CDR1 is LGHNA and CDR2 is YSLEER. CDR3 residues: CASSQDRTDTYGYTF. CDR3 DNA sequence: TGCGCCAGCAGCCAAGACCGGACAGACACCTATGGCTACACCTTC.

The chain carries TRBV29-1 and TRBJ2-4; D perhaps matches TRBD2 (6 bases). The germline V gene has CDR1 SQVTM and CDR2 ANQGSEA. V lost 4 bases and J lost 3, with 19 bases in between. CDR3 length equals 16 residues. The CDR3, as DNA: TGCAGCGTTGTACCATTTGGGTCCGGGGGCAAAAACATTCAGTACTTC. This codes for CSVVPFGSGGKNIQYF.